Following are 10 T cell receptor beta chains from one sample sequenced in a study of cytomegalovirus exposure and HLA in healthy donors. Assay: immunoSEQ multiplex PCR; the TCRdb copy retains only in-frame clones and omits some. The sample yields some 80,000 clones, over 85% seen once. The sample consisted of PBMCs. These receptors were taken from a woman aged 18-30 years in good health and CMV-seronegative.

J is TRBJ2-2 and V is TRBV11-3; D perhaps matches TRBD1 (5 bases). CDR1 and CDR2 (germline): SGHNT, YENEEA. This CDR3 is built from 14 residues. V shed 4 bases and J shed 5 bases, with 11 bases lying between them. CDR3 coding DNA: TGTGCCAGCAGCTCCCGTGGGGCTACCGGGGAGCTGTTTTTT. Translated: CASSSRGATGELFF.

The chain uses TRBV7-8 and TRBJ2-3; D perhaps matches TRBD1 (5 bases). The V end was cut by 5 bases, the J end by 10 bases, with 25 bases between. Germline loops: CDR1 SGHVS, CDR2 FQNEAQ. This CDR3 spans 16 amino acids. Here the CDR3 reads CASSQHGAPGRVAQYF. CDR3 sequence (DNA): TGTGCCAGCAGCCAACATGGGGCCCCCGGTCGAGTTGCGCAGTATTTT.

CDR3 loop: CASSEQGVVFNEQYF. CDR3 DNA: TGTGCCAGCAGTGAGCAAGGGGTGGTTTTCAACGAGCAGTACTTC. The rearrangement joins TRBV6-1 to TRBJ2-7; possible D gene TRBD1, 5 bases. The CDR3 covers 15 residues. From germline, CDR1 is MNHNS and CDR2 SASEGT. The V and J ends lost 3 bases and 5 bases respectively, with 17 bases between them.

This sequence joins TRBV30 and TRBJ2-7, with D perhaps matching TRBD1 (6 bases). CDR1 is GTSNPN, CDR2 SVGIG, per germline (reference sequence). The CDR3 spans 14 residues. V was clipped by 0 bases and J by 6 bases, with 15 bases between them. CDR3 sequence reads: CAWSVGGTIVEQYF. The CDR3 DNA is TGTGCCTGGAGTGTGGGTGGGACAATCGTCGAGCAGTACTTC.

This rearrangement joins TRBV4-3 to TRBJ2-7; 8 positions agree with TRBD1. Trimming removed 0 bases from V and 2 bases from J; junction bases left unmatched: 6. From germline, CDR1 is LGHNA and CDR2 YSLEER. This CDR3 region has 16 residues. The CDR3 DNA follows: TGCGCCAGCAGCCAAGAACGGACAGGGTGGACCTACGAGCAGTACTTC. Translation: CASSQERTGWTYEQYF.

V and J are TRBV7-2 and TRBJ1-2, with TRBD1 matching 7 bases. This CDR3 is 13 amino acids long. Per germline, CDR1 SGHTA and CDR2 FQGNSA. The V and J ends lost 2 bases and 11 bases, in that order; junction bases with no gene match: 8. The CDR3 loop is CASSLSTDRLYTF. The CDR3 coding sequence is TGTGCCAGCAGCTTATCGACGGACAGGCTATACACCTTC. The whole variable domain, remainder taken from reference TRBV7-2 and TRBJ1-2, is GAGVSQSPSNKVTEKGKDVELRCDPISGHTALYWYRQSLGQGLEFLIYFQGNSAPDKSGLPSDRFSAERTGGSVSTLTIQRTQQEDSAVYLCASSLSTDRLYTFGSGTRLTVV.

The genes are TRBV5-1 and TRBJ2-2, with a weak D call TRBD2 (6 bases). The CDR3 totals 14 residues. Germline V lookup: CDR1 SGHRS, CDR2 YFSETQ. V lost 4 bases, J lost 7 bases, and 14 bases lay in between. CDR3 nucleotides: TGCGCCAGCAGCCCCGCCCTTAGCGGCGGGGAGCTGTTTTTT. This encodes CASSPALSGGELFF.

The chain recombines TRBV5-1 with TRBJ2-3; D is possibly TRBD2 (6 bases). This CDR3 is built from 13 residues. Trimming cost V 3 bases and J 4 bases, with 9 bases left between them. The germline CDR1 and CDR2 sequences are SGHRS and YFSETQ. The CDR3 DNA follows: TGCGCCAGCAGCTCCGGCGGGGCAGATACGCAGTATTTT. This gives the protein CASSSGGADTQYF.

V is TRBV7-2 and J is TRBJ2-7; weak D call: TRBD2 (5 bases). The CDR3 sequence is 14 residues long. Trimming stripped 5 bases from V and 4 bases from J, with 15 bases between. Germline values: CDR1 SGHTA, CDR2 FQGNSA. CDR3 bases: TGTGCCAGCAGCCCGCCGGGAACCTCTTACGAGCAGTACTTC. Translation: CASSPPGTSYEQYF.

The chain couples TRBV5-4 to TRBJ1-4, with 7 nucleotides matching TRBD1. V was clipped by 0 bases and J by 7 bases; unmatched bases: 3. The CDR3 loop spans 14 amino acids. Germline CDR1 SGHNT, CDR2 YYREEE (reference sequence). This chain's CDR3 is CASSLEGAGEKLFF. In DNA form, the CDR3 reads TGTGCCAGCAGCTTGGAGGGGGCTGGTGAAAAACTGTTTTTT.